Sequencing of this T cell receptor (beta chain) was carried out in a study of early T cells in non-severe SARS-CoV-2 infection (dated by TCRdb to about 2021). In the study overall: Because TCR sequencing was done on bulk RNA from unsorted whole blood, the alpha and beta chains could not be paired.

Library method: 5' RACE. TCRdb records NextSeq 500 as the sequencer. The TCR library protocol attached unique molecular identifiers to individual cDNA molecules to correct for sequencing error and PCR bias. Both TCR alpha and beta chains were sequenced, and tight co-correlation was observed between alpha and beta sequence abundances in each sample. The authors' pipeline ran thus. V gene, J gene and CDR3 annotation of TCR sequences was performed with Decombinator V4. TCRs were defined as expanded if a significant change between any two time points was detected under a Poisson model with p below 0.0001. Abundances of TCRs were expressed as counts per million after normalisation to the total number of TCRs sequenced in each sample. VDJdb, accessed on 1 November 2021, was searched for TCRs annotated for CMV, EBV and SARS-CoV-2, and TCRs annotated for more than one antigen were excluded. TCRdb trimmed the raw reads at Q25, called clones with MiXCR and kept productive beta chains. Here each entry gathers all rows of one CDR3 protein and keeps the most common genes and DNA. These V and J calls are TCRdb output, not the study's own analysis. This sample gives more than 50,000 distinct CDR3 sequences in total; about 13% of them show up just once. Around 9.9% of the sample comes from the top ten.

General findings and caveats noted by the study authors: Matching against VDJdb was skewed toward anti-spike CD8 responses, likely underestimated virus-specific expansions, and missed private and CD4 specificities.

Set within a cohort of healthcare workers in London, UK, this nested case-control study involved weekly PCR testing of nasopharyngeal swabs along with blood sampling. Between 23 and 31 March 2020, the week of the UK lockdown, healthcare workers were enrolled and then followed up weekly for as long as 16 weeks. Worth noting for this clonotype: This receptor's antigen is unknown. Base qualities are missing; no much larger clone stands one base away.

The sequenced sample consisted of whole blood. The sequence came from an adult who was a healthcare worker with PCR-confirmed SARS-CoV-2 infection or an uninfected control (not recorded which).

The sequenced DNA is TGTGCCAGCAGTATGACAGTTAACTATGGCTACACCTTC. Its protein is CASSMTVNYGYTF. The V and J segments used are TRBV27 and TRBJ1-2; possibly the D gene is TRBD1, per 5 matching bases. CDR1 is given as MNHEY and CDR2 as SMNVEV, both from the germline V gene (reference sequence). The germline ends are 8 bases apart after V is trimmed by 5 bases and J by 1 base. The CDR3 numbers 13 residues from cysteine through phenylalanine. The retained sequence is limited to the CDR3, 39 bases, with the frame set at the first base.